This TCR beta chain was recorded in a study of T cell repertoires in cytomegalovirus infection. Study background: Indicated by public TCR beta signatures were CMV infection and matching HLA type.

CDR3 size: 13 residues. V lost 4 bases, J lost 5 bases, and 11 bases lay in between. The germline V gene has CDR1 SGHTA and CDR2 FQGNSA. TCRdb analysed the reads with MiXCR anew, one entry per CDR3 protein. This table has approximately 990,000 distinct CDR3 sequences, 31% appearing once. This clonotype occurred a few times. Its antigen remains unknown. The gene calls are TRBV7-2 and TRBJ1-1; D gene unclear. The clonotype comes from a human donor in good health (CMV status not recorded). Some clones in this sample may be carry-over from other donors' samples. Sequences were derived from cultured CD8+ T cells from PBMCs, sampled from culture after CMV antigen stimulation. The CDR3 DNA reads as TGTGCCAGCAGCTCGACCCCGATGACTGAAGCTTTCTTT. This sequence encodes CASSSTPMTEAFF. Supplemented by reference TRBV7-2 and TRBJ1-1, the full variable domain reads GAGVSQSPSNKVTEKGKDVELRCDPISGHTALYWYRQSLGQGLEFLIYFQGNSAPDKSGLPSDRFSAERTGGSVSTLTIQRTQQEDSAVYLCASSSTPMTEAFFGQGTRLTVV.